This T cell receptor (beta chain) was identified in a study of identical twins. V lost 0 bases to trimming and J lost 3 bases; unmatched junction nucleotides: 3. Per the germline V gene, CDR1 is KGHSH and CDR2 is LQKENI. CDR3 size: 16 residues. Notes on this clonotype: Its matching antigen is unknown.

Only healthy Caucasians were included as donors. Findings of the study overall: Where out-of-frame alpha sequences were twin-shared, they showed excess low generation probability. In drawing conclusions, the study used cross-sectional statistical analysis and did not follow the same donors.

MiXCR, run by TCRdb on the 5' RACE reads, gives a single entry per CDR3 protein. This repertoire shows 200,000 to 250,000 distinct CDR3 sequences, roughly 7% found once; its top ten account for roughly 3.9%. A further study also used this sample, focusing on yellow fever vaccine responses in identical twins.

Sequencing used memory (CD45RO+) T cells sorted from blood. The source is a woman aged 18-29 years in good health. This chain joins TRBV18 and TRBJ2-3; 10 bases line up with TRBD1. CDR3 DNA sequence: TGTGCCAGCTCACCACCGGGACAGGGGTTTACAGATACGCAGTATTTT. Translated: CASSPPGQGFTDTQYF.